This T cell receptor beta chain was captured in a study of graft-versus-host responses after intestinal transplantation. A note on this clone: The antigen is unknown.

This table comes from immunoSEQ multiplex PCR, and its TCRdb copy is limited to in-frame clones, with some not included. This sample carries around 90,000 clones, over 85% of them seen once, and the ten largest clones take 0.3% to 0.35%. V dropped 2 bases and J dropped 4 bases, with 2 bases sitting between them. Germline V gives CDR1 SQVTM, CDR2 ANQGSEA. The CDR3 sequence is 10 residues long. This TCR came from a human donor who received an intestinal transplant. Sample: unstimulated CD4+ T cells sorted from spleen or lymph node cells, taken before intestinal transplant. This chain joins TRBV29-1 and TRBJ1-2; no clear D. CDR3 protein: CSVELYGYTF. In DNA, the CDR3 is TGCAGCGTTGAACTCTATGGCTACACCTTC.